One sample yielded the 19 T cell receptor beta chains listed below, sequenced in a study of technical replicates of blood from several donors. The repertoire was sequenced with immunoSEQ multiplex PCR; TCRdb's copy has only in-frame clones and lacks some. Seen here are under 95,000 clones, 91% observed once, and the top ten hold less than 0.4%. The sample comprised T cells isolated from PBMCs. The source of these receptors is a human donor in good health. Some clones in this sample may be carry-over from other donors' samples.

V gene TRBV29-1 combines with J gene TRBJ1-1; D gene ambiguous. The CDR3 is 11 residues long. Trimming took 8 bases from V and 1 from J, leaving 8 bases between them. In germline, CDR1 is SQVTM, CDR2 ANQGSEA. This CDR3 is CSYYRNTEAFF. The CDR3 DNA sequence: TGCAGCTATTACAGGAACACTGAAGCTTTCTTT.

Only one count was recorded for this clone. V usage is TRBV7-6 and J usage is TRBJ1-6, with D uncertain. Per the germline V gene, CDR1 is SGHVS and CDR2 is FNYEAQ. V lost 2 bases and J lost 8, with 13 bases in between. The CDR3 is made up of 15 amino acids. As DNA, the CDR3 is TGTGCCAGCAGCTTAAGTTCCGGGTCGGATTCACCCCTCCACTTT. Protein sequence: CASSLSSGSDSPLHF.

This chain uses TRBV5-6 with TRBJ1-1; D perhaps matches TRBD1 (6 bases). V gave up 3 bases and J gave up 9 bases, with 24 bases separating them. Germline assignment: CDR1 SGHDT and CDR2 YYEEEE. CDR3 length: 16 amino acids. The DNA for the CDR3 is TGTGCCAGCAGCTACGAAGGGACACGGTTCGCCGGGCAAGCTTTCTTT. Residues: CASSYEGTRFAGQAFF.

The CDR3 sequence is CASSPYPGQGPLPDTQYF. The CDR3 bases are TGTGCCAGCAGCCCCTACCCGGGACAGGGACCGTTGCCAGATACGCAGTATTTT. The chain recombines TRBV7-3 with TRBJ2-3; 9 bases align to TRBD1. The CDR3 extends over 18 amino acids. CDR1 and CDR2 (germline): SGHTA, FQGTGA. V shed 5 bases, J shed 4 bases, and the junction held 16 bases outside the gene matches.

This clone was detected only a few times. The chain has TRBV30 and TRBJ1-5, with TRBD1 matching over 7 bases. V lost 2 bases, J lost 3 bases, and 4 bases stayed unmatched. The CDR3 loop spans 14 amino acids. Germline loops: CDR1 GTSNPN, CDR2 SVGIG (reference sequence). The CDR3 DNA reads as TGTGCCTGGAGTCTGACAGGGATCAATCAGCCCCAGCATTTT. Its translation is CAWSLTGINQPQHF.

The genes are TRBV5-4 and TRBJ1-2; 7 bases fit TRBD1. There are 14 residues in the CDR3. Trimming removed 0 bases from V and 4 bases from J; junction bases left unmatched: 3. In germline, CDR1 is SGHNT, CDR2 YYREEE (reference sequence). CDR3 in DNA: TGTGCCAGCAGCTTGGCCCGGGACAGCTATGGCTACACCTTC. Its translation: CASSLARDSYGYTF.

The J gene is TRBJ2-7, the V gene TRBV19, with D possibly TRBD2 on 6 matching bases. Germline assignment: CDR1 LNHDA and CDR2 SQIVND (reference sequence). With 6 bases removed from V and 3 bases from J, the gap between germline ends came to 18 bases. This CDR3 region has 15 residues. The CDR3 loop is CASSTRDSVIYEQYF. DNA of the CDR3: TGTGCCAGTAGCACCAGGGACTCCGTTATCTACGAGCAGTACTTC.

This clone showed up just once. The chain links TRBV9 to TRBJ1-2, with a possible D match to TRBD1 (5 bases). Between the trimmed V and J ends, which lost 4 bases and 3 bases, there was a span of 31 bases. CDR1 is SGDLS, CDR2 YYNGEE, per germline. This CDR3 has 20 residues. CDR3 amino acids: CASSPELIRSGAVYDYGYTF. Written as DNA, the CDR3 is TGTGCCAGCAGCCCGGAACTGATTCGGAGCGGGGCGGTATACGACTATGGCTACACCTTC.

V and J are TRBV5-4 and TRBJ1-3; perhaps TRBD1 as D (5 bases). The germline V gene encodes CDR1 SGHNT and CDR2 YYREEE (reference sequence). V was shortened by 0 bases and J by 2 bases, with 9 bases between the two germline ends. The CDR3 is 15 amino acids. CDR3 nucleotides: TGTGCCAGCAGCTTGGAGGGGATGGCTGGAAACACCATATATTTT. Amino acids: CASSLEGMAGNTIYF. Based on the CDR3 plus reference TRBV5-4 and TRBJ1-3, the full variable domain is ETGVTQSPTHLIKTRGQQVTLRCSSQSGHNTVSWYQQALGQGPQFIFQYYREEENGRGNFPPRFSGLQFPNYSSELNVNALELDDSALYLCASSLEGMAGNTIYFGEGSWLTVV.

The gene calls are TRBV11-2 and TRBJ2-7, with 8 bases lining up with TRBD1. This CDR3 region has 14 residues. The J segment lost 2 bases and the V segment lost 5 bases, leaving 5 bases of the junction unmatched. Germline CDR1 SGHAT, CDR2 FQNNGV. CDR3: CASSPRQGTYEQYF. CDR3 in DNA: TGTGCCAGCAGCCCCAGACAGGGGACCTACGAGCAGTACTTC.

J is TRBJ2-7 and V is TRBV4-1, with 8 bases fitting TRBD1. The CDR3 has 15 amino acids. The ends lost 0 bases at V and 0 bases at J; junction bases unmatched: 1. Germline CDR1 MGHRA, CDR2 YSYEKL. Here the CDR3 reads CASSQEGQASYEQYF. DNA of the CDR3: TGCGCCAGCAGCCAAGAGGGACAGGCCTCCTACGAGCAGTACTTC.

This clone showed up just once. In DNA, the CDR3 is TGTGCCAGCAGCTCAAGCGGGGCCTACAATGAGCAGTTCTTC. Residues: CASSSSGAYNEQFF. The V call is TRBV7-2, the J call TRBJ2-1, with 7 nucleotides matching TRBD2. CDR1 is SGHTA and CDR2 is FQGNSA in the germline V gene. The ends lost 4 bases at V and 2 bases at J; junction bases unmatched: 2. The CDR3 length is 14 residues.

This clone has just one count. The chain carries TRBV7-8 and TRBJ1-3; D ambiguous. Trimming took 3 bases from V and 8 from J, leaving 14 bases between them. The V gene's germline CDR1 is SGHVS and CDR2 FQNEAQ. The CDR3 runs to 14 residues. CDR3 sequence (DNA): TGTGCCAGCAGCTTGAGACAAAGGCGAGACACCATATATTTT. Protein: CASSLRQRRDTIYF.

The DNA of the CDR3 is TGTGCCAGCAGCGATCCGGGACAGAACTATGGCTACACCTTC. Its protein is CASSDPGQNYGYTF. The chain has TRBV5-8 and TRBJ1-2, with 7 nucleotides matching TRBD1. The V and J ends lost 4 bases and 2 bases, in that order; junction bases with no gene match: 5. CDR3 length: 14 residues. Germline CDR1 SGHTS, CDR2 YDEGEE.

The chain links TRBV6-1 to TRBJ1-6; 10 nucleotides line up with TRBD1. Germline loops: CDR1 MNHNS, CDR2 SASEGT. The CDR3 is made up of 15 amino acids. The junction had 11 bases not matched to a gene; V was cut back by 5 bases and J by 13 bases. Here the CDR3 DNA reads TGTGCCAGCAGTCTGTCCCTCGACAGGGGGCCTCCCCTCCACTTT. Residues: CASSLSLDRGPPLHF.

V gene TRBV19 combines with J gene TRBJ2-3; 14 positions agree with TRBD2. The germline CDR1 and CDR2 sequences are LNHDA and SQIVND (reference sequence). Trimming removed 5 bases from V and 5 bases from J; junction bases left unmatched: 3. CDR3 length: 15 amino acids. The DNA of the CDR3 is TGTGCCAGTAGTTTCGGGACTAGCGGGGGAGATACGCAGTATTTT. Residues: CASSFGTSGGDTQYF.

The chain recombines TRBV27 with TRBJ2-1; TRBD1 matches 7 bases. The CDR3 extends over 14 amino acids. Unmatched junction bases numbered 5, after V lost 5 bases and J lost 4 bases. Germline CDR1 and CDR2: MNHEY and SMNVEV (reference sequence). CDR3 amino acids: CASSIEGQYNEQFF. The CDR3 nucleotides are TGTGCCAGCAGTATCGAGGGACAGTACAATGAGCAGTTCTTC.

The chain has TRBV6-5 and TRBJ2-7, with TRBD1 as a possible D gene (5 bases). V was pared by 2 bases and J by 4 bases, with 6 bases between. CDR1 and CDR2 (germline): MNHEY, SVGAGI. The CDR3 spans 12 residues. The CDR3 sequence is CASSYRGYEQYF. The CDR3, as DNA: TGTGCCAGCAGTTACAGGGGTTACGAGCAGTACTTC.

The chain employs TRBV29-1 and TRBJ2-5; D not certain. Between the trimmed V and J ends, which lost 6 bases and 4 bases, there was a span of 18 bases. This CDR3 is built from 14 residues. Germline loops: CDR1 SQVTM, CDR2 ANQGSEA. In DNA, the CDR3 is TGCAGCGTCGAGGATATCGTGGGTCGAGAGACCCAGTACTTC. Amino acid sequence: CSVEDIVGRETQYF.